This TCR beta chain was observed in a study of yellow fever vaccine responses in identical twins. CDR3 size: 17 residues. CDR1 is SGHTA, CDR2 FQGTGA, per germline. V was shortened by 1 base and J by 0 bases, with 12 bases between the two germline ends. Via MiXCR, TCRdb re-called the RT-PCR reads, giving one row per CDR3 protein. This sample has around 1,700 distinct CDR3 sequences, with roughly four fifths found just once. This clonotype has just one count. What it recognizes is unknown. Whole-study findings and limits: Twins reportedly had a vaccine T cell response that seemed partly convergent, partly personalized.

This clonotype was sampled from a female donor who received the yellow fever vaccine. The rearrangement joins TRBV7-3 to TRBJ2-2, with D possibly matching TRBD1 (5 bases). Specimen: T cells from blood (PBMCs), unsorted or a sorted subset (not recorded which), collected before or after yellow fever vaccination (not recorded which). The CDR3 spells CASSLIRTNANTGELFF. CDR3 in DNA: TGTGCCAGCAGCTTAATCAGGACAAACGCGAACACCGGGGAGCTGTTTTTT.